The rows below give T cell receptor beta chains drawn from one sample of a study of cytomegalovirus exposure and HLA in healthy donors. This table comes from immunoSEQ multiplex PCR, and its TCRdb copy is limited to in-frame clones, with some not included. The profile shows approximately 280,000 clones, 86% of them singletons. The sequencing input was PBMCs. The origin of the receptors is a man in his forties or fifties in good health and CMV-seropositive. CDR3s include the opening cysteine and the closing phenylalanine or tryptophan. A D gene is named only where the DNA matches it firmly. The size entry is marked missing in some rows and otherwise reads once, few, many or a size class.

>TRBV27|.|TRBJ1-1|.
CASSPPGTNTEAFF
TGTGCCAGCAGTCCCCCCGGGACAAACACTGAAGCTTTCTTT
>TRBV7-3|.|TRBJ2-2|.
CASSLGSRTTGELFF
TGTGCCAGCAGCTTAGGTAGCAGAACCACCGGGGAGCTGTTTTTT
>TRBV5-5|.|TRBJ2-7|TRBD1
CASSQITLRDRGYEQYF
TGTGCCAGCAGCCAGATTACTCTCCGGGACAGGGGATACGAGCAGTACTTC
>TRBV7-3|.|TRBJ2-7|TRBD1
CASSLTGTGDYEQYF
TGTGCCAGCAGCTTAACCGGGACAGGGGACTACGAGCAGTACTTC
>TRBV5-4|.|TRBJ2-3|TRBD2
CASSLELAGVGDTQYF
TGTGCCAGCAGCTTGGAACTAGCGGGAGTGGGAGATACGCAGTATTTT
>TRBV15|.|TRBJ2-1|TRBD2
CATSRESFGLATNEQFF
TGTGCCACCAGCAGAGAAAGTTTTGGACTAGCGACCAATGAGCAGTTCTTC
>TRBV7-9|.|TRBJ2-4|.
CSSSLARRGPPDGIQYF
TGTTCCAGCAGCTTAGCTAGGAGGGGACCCCCGGACGGCATTCAGTACTTC
>TRBV6-1|.|TRBJ1-1|TRBD1
CASNYRGGEAFF
TGTGCCAGCAATTACAGGGGCGGAGAAGCTTTCTTT
>TRBV29-1|.|TRBJ1-1|.
CSVELQEAEAFF
TGCAGCGTTGAACTTCAGGAGGCTGAAGCTTTCTTT
>TRBV5-1|.|TRBJ2-5|TRBD2
CASSLRPGGREGLKTQYF
TGCGCCAGCAGCTTGAGACCTGGGGGGCGGGAGGGCCTGAAGACCCAGTACTTC
>TRBV4-1|.|TRBJ2-2|.
CASSQVPWPANTGELFF
TGCGCCAGCAGCCAAGTCCCATGGCCCGCGAACACCGGGGAGCTGTTTTTT
>TRBV18|.|TRBJ2-7|TRBD2
CASHPGTSYEQYF
TGTGCCAGCCACCCGGGGACTAGCTACGAGCAGTACTTC
>TRBV18|.|TRBJ2-7|.
CASSPPARFYEQYF
TGTGCCAGCTCACCACCAGCCCGGTTCTACGAGCAGTACTTC
>TRBV13|.|TRBJ2-3|.
CASRFKGGNSDTQYF
TGTGCCAGCAGGTTCAAAGGGGGTAACTCAGATACGCAGTATTTT
>TRBV5-1|few|TRBJ1-1|.
CASRPRLNTEAFF
TGCGCCAGCAGACCTAGACTGAACACTGAAGCTTTCTTT
>TRBV25-1|once|TRBJ1-1|TRBD1
CASRLTGGAEAFF
TGTGCCAGCAGGCTCACAGGGGGAGCTGAAGCTTTCTTT
>TRBV5-6|.|TRBJ2-3|.
CASSLFLGRSTDTQYF
TGTGCCAGCAGCTTGTTTTTAGGGAGGAGCACAGATACGCAGTATTTT
>TRBV2|.|TRBJ2-2|TRBD1
CASSKTGINTGELFF
TGTGCCAGCAGTAAGACAGGGATTAACACCGGGGAGCTGTTTTTT
>TRBV7-2|.|TRBJ2-3|.
CASRSRGGPDTQYF
TGTGCCAGCAGGTCGAGGGGGGGTCCAGATACGCAGTATTTT
>TRBV27|.|TRBJ1-2|.
CASSARGRGHGYTF
TGTGCCAGCAGTGCTCGGGGCAGGGGCCATGGCTACACCTTC
>TRBV7-3|many|TRBJ2-2|.
CASSLFPSGTGELFF
TGTGCCAGCAGCTTATTTCCCTCGGGAACCGGGGAGCTGTTTTTT
>TRBV19|.|TRBJ1-1|.
CAVRQGLTEAFF
TGTGCCGTACGGCAGGGGCTCACTGAAGCTTTCTTT
>TRBV11-3|.|TRBJ1-1|.
CASSSTVNTEAFF
TGTGCCAGCAGCTCCACAGTGAACACTGAAGCTTTCTTT
>TRBV7-2|.|TRBJ1-2|.
CASSLGTANYGYTF
TGTGCCAGCAGCTTAGGGACAGCTAACTATGGCTACACCTTC
>TRBV7-2|once|TRBJ1-2|.
CASSRWGLGGYTF
TGTGCCAGCAGCCGATGGGGGCTGGGGGGCTACACCTTC
>TRBV28|few|TRBJ2-7|.
CAARWGHRYEQYF
TGTGCAGCCAGGTGGGGACATCGGTACGAGCAGTACTTC
>TRBV4-2|few|TRBJ1-1|.
CASSQEGRDTEAFF
TGTGCCAGCAGCCAAGAAGGGAGGGACACTGAAGCTTTCTTT
>TRBV19|.|TRBJ1-3|.
CASSPYSRNTIYF
TGTGCCAGTAGTCCTTACTCCCGAAACACCATATATTTT
>TRBV4-2|once|TRBJ2-7|TRBD1
CASSQVGQGSYEQYF
TGTGCCAGCAGCCAGGTGGGACAGGGGAGCTACGAGCAGTACTTC
>TRBV18|few|TRBJ1-4|.
CASSQENGGRDEKLFF
TGTGCCAGCTCACAAGAGAATGGAGGGAGGGATGAAAAACTGTTTTTT
>TRBV11-3|.|TRBJ2-1|TRBD2
CASSRGLAGDGGNEQFF
TGTGCCAGCAGCCGCGGACTAGCGGGAGATGGAGGCAATGAGCAGTTCTTC
>TRBV15|.|TRBJ2-7|.
CATSREPGWAYEQYF
TGTGCCACCAGCAGAGAGCCGGGTTGGGCCTACGAGCAGTACTTC
>TRBV5-4|.|TRBJ2-1|TRBD2
CASSLGLAHEQFF
TGTGCCAGCAGCTTGGGACTAGCGCATGAGCAGTTCTTC